This TCR beta chain was sequenced for a study of T cell changes during pregnancy in multiple sclerosis. The method was immunoSEQ multiplex PCR; TCRdb's version includes in-frame clones alone and lacks a portion of them. The table shows over 80,000 clones, with 90% occurring only once. Germline CDR1 and CDR2: KGHSH and LQKENI. The V end was cut by 5 bases, the J end by 7 bases, with 15 bases between. This CDR3 has 14 amino acids. The chain joins TRBV18 to TRBJ1-5, with a weak D call TRBD1 (5 bases). This TCR was recovered from a female donor in good health, enrolled as a control in a pregnancy study. The source material was peripheral blood, sampled in the second trimester of pregnancy. CDR3 bases: TGTGCCAGCTCAGGGGCGTCGGGAGGACAGCCCCAGCATTTT. Its protein is CASSGASGGQPQHF.